This TCR beta chain was identified during a study of early T cells in non-severe SARS-CoV-2 infection. Study-level information: Chains were unpaired, as sequencing was done on bulk RNA from unsorted whole blood.

V was pared by 2 bases and J by 2 bases, with 7 bases between. Germline CDR1 MNHEY, CDR2 SMNVEV (reference sequence). The CDR3 totals 14 residues. A few counts support this clonotype. The library protocol tagged individual cDNA molecules with unique molecular identifiers. TCRdb reprocessed the 5' RACE reads with MiXCR, giving one entry per CDR3 protein. In the table there are approximately 81,000 distinct CDR3 sequences, 5% to 7% of which are singletons. The origin of this receptor is an adult who was a healthcare worker with PCR-confirmed SARS-CoV-2 infection or an uninfected control (not recorded which). The sample taken for sequencing was whole blood. The gene calls are TRBV27 and TRBJ1-5; D not resolved. The chain's CDR3 is CASSLTSGNQPQHF. CDR3 nucleotide sequence: TGTGCCAGCAGTTTAACAAGCGGCAATCAGCCCCAGCATTTT.